Listed below are T cell receptor beta chains from one sample, sequenced in a study of ipilimumab plus nivolumab after autologous stem cell transplantation. TCRdb keeps only in-frame clones here, not all; method: immunoSEQ multiplex PCR. The table has 35,000 to 50,000 clones, around nine tenths seen once. The sequences come from PBMCs, collected in a trial of ipilimumab plus nivolumab as post-transplant consolidation. These TCRs come from a male donor with multiple myeloma. The CDR3 runs from the conserved cysteine through the conserved F or W. The order of the fields is D gene, J gene, clone size, V gene, CDR3 DNA, CDR3 protein. The D gene is left open where the match is weak. Only part of the rows carry a size: once, few, many, or a class if the clone is expanded.

>TRBD2|TRBJ2-7|NA|TRBV5-1
TGCGCCAGCAGCCGGGATCAGGAGCGGGGCCTCTACGAGCAGTACTTC
CASSRDQERGLYEQYF
>TRBD1|TRBJ1-4|once|TRBV5-1
TGCGCCAGCAGCTCAGGACAGGGCTCTAATGAAAAACTGTTTTTT
CASSSGQGSNEKLFF
>NA|TRBJ2-3|NA|TRBV29-1
TGCAGCATCCAGAAAACGCAGTATTTT
CSIQKTQYF
>NA|TRBJ2-7|few|TRBV4-3
TGCGCCAGCAGCCAGGGGCAGGGTTACGACGGCGAGCAGTACTTC
CASSQGQGYDGEQYF
>NA|TRBJ1-1|NA|TRBV27
TGTGCCAGCAGGGACAACCAGGGATGGACTGAAGCTTTCTTT
CASRDNQGWTEAFF
>NA|TRBJ2-7|once|TRBV7-2
TGTGCCAGCAGCTCGGGGACGGTTAGCTCCTACGAGCAGTACTTC
CASSSGTVSSYEQYF
>NA|TRBJ2-3|NA|TRBV7-2
TGTGCCAGCAGCTTGGAGGGGGGGCCGGTGGATACGCAGTATTTT
CASSLEGGPVDTQYF
>TRBD1|TRBJ2-2|NA|TRBV28
TGTGCCAGCAGCTGGACAGGGAACACCGGGGAGCTGTTTTTT
CASSWTGNTGELFF
>TRBD2|TRBJ2-5|NA|TRBV9
TGTGCCAGCAGCTCCTGGACTAGCGGGAGATCCGGGACCCAGTACTTC
CASSSWTSGRSGTQYF
>NA|TRBJ2-5|NA|TRBV7-2
TGTGCCAGCAGCCTCTCCAGGGGGGGCCAAGAGACCCAGTACTTC
CASSLSRGGQETQYF
>NA|TRBJ1-5|NA|TRBV6-1
TGTGCCACCGCCTGGGCAAACAATCAGCCCCAGCATTTT
CATAWANNQPQHF